Listed here are 21 T cell receptor beta chains from one sample, sequenced in a study of CD8 T cells in Susac syndrome. Random hexamers were used to reverse transcribe an amount of roughly 0.5 to 1 ug RNA. TCRdb fed the immunoSEQ multiplex PCR reads into MiXCR, producing one record per CDR3 protein. The sample lists 300,000 to 350,000 distinct CDR3 sequences; 92% were seen once. The sequencing sample was made of CD4+ T cells from PBMCs. These receptors were obtained from a human donor with multiple sclerosis.

V usage is TRBV4-1 and J usage is TRBJ2-5; 8 bases fit TRBD1. The germline CDR1 and CDR2 sequences are MGHRA and YSYEKL. V trimming: 1 base; J trimming: 4 bases; junction bases outside the gene matches: 11. CDR3 size: 17 residues. This chain's CDR3 is CASSQARGTGGRETQYF. The CDR3 DNA follows: TGCGCCAGCAGCCAAGCCCGCGGAACAGGGGGTAGAGAGACCCAGTACTTC.

The chain combines TRBV10-3 with TRBJ2-7; D not resolved. The CDR3 loop spans 14 amino acids. Germline assignment: CDR1 ENHRY and CDR2 SYGVKD. Trimming pared 2 bases from V and 0 bases from J, leaving 8 bases between. The CDR3 sequence is CAISEIVFSYEQYF. In DNA, the CDR3 is TGTGCCATCAGTGAGATTGTATTCTCCTACGAGCAGTACTTC.

V is TRBV29-1 and J is TRBJ2-3, with 8 bases lining up with TRBD1. CDR3 length: 12 amino acids. V was pared by 8 bases and J by 5 bases, with 6 bases of the junction left unmatched. Germline lookup yields CDR1 SQVTM and CDR2 ANQGSEA. The CDR3 spells CSTGQGEDTQYF. Here the CDR3 DNA reads TGCAGCACCGGACAGGGAGAAGATACGCAGTATTTT.

The chain employs TRBV6-5 and TRBJ2-5, with unresolved D. Germline-derived CDR1 and CDR2 are MNHEY and SVGAGI. Trimming left V 2 bases short and J 5 bases short, with 21 bases between. This CDR3 contains 17 residues. This CDR3 reads CASSYGPRRPSLETQYF. For the CDR3, the DNA is TGTGCCAGCAGTTACGGCCCGCGACGTCCGAGCCTGGAGACCCAGTACTTC.

Only a few counts were recorded for this clonotype. J is TRBJ2-3 and V is TRBV29-1, with D unclear. The ends were cut back, 4 bases at V and 4 bases at J, with 9 bases in the middle. CDR3 length equals 12 residues. Germline V lookup: CDR1 SQVTM, CDR2 ANQGSEA. The CDR3 loop reads CSVAVGPDTQYF. DNA of the CDR3: TGCAGCGTTGCTGTGGGCCCAGATACGCAGTATTTT.

This clonotype was recorded once. J is TRBJ2-2 and V is TRBV2; the D gene is possibly TRBD2 (5 bases). Trimming removed 4 bases from V and 0 bases from J, with 9 bases in between. The CDR3 is 15 amino acids. Germline CDR1 and CDR2: SNHLY and FYNNEI. The CDR3 nucleotides are TGTGCCAGCAGTGCTAAACTAGCGAACACCGGGGAGCTGTTTTTT. It yields the protein CASSAKLANTGELFF.

V gene TRBV4-2 combines with J gene TRBJ2-3; 7 positions match TRBD2. The germline gives CDR1 LGHNA, CDR2 YNFKEQ. CDR3 length: 15 amino acids. The V and J ends lost 0 bases and 7 bases, in that order; junction bases with no gene match: 7. CDR3 sequence reads: CASSQEGREGNTQYF. The CDR3 bases are TGTGCCAGCAGCCAAGAGGGGAGGGAAGGGAATACGCAGTATTTT.

The chain couples TRBV2 to TRBJ2-3, with D maybe TRBD2 (5 bases). The CDR3 consists of 14 residues. Trimming took off 8 bases at V and 0 bases at J, with 12 bases between the two ends. Germline V gives CDR1 SNHLY, CDR2 FYNNEI. The CDR3 region has the DNA TGTGCCAGCCGGGGAACTCCTAGCACAGATACGCAGTATTTT. Protein sequence: CASRGTPSTDTQYF. The variable domain in full, completed from reference TRBV2 and TRBJ2-3, reads EPEVTQTPSHQVTQMGQEVILRCVPISNHLYFYWYRQILGQKVEFLVSFYNNEISEKSEIFDDQFSVERPDGSNFTLKIRSTKLEDSAMYFCASRGTPSTDTQYFGPGTRLTVL.

The chain combines TRBV11-2 with TRBJ2-3; D not certain. V was clipped by 4 bases and J by 4 bases, with 18 bases between them. Per the germline V gene, CDR1 is SGHAT and CDR2 is FQNNGV. The CDR3 totals 16 residues. The CDR3 region is CASSSWVQLFPDTQYF. CDR3 sequence (DNA): TGTGCCAGCAGCTCGTGGGTACAGCTATTCCCAGATACGCAGTATTTT.

This rearrangement joins TRBV25-1 to TRBJ2-1; D gene uncertain. The CDR3 sequence is 14 residues long. Germline V CDR1 and CDR2: MGHDK, SYGVNS. V was trimmed by 2 bases and J by 8 bases, leaving 13 bases between them. CDR3 sequence (DNA): TGTGCCAGCAGTGAAGAAAGGCGTAAGGATGAGCAGTTCTTC. This gives the protein CASSEERRKDEQFF.

The chain carries TRBV19 and TRBJ2-2; 9 nucleotides align to TRBD2. From germline, CDR1 is LNHDA and CDR2 SQIVND (reference sequence). The junction had 8 bases not matched to a gene; V was cut back by 1 base and J by 5 bases. The CDR3 has 17 amino acids. CDR3 loop: CASSIGSGSGITGELFF. The CDR3, as DNA: TGTGCCAGTAGTATAGGTAGCGGGAGTGGTATAACCGGGGAGCTGTTTTTT.

CDR3 in DNA: TGTGCCAGCAGCTCTCCGGGACTAGCGGGATATGAGCAGTTCTTC. Translation: CASSSPGLAGYEQFF. The rearrangement links TRBV7-2 to TRBJ2-1; 13 bases map to TRBD2. Germline V gene sequence: CDR1 SGHTA, CDR2 FQGNSA. V was clipped by 4 bases and J by 8 bases; unmatched bases: 5. The CDR3 is 15 residues long.

V usage is TRBV4-2 and J usage is TRBJ2-2; D is possibly TRBD1 (6 bases). This CDR3 is 14 amino acids long. Trimming left V 1 base short and J 7 bases short, with 10 bases between. Germline V gene lookup returns CDR1 LGHNA and CDR2 YNFKEQ. DNA for the CDR3: TGTGCCAGCAGCCAAGTTGACAGGCGCGGGGAGCTGTTTTTT. This sequence encodes CASSQVDRRGELFF.

V usage is TRBV7-3 and J usage is TRBJ2-1; the match to TRBD2 covers 11 bases. This CDR3 region has 17 residues. Germline-derived CDR1 and CDR2 are SGHTA and FQGTGA. J gave up 10 bases and V 5 bases, and 16 bases lay outside the gene matches. The CDR3 is CASSPRGSGRGNEEQFF. The CDR3 DNA sequence: TGTGCCAGCAGCCCACGGGGTAGCGGGAGGGGTAATGAGGAGCAGTTCTTC.

The V and J genes are TRBV6-1 and TRBJ2-1, with D tentatively TRBD1 (5 bases). With 8 bases removed from V and 8 bases from J, the gap between germline ends came to 16 bases. This CDR3 has 13 amino acids. CDR1 MNHNS and CDR2 SASEGT come from the germline V gene. CDR3 region: CASHDRGSDEQFF. In DNA form, the CDR3 reads TGTGCCAGCCATGATAGGGGTTCGGATGAGCAGTTCTTC.

The chain is built from TRBV12-3 or TRBV12-4 and TRBJ2-1, with a weak D call TRBD2 (5 bases). V gave up 5 bases and J gave up 11 bases, with 16 bases separating them. The length of the CDR3 is 13 residues. In DNA form, the CDR3 reads TGTGCCAGCAGTCTCATCCCGGGAACCCAGCAGTTCTTC. Its protein is CASSLIPGTQQFF.

The genes are TRBV29-1 and TRBJ2-1; a weak D match, TRBD1 (5 bases). This CDR3 has 12 amino acids. Trimming removed 2 bases from V and 4 bases from J, with 6 bases in between. Germline CDR1 is SQVTM and CDR2 is ANQGSEA. The CDR3 sequence is CSVERGYNEQFF. The CDR3 DNA follows: TGCAGCGTTGAAAGGGGTTACAATGAGCAGTTCTTC.

The chain uses TRBV5-1 and TRBJ1-2, with a possible D match to TRBD1 (6 bases). There are 14 residues in the CDR3. CDR1 and CDR2 from the germline V gene are SGHRS and YFSETQ. Trimming shortened V by 4 bases and J by 7 bases, and 17 bases separated the two germline ends. The CDR3 nucleotides read TGCGCCAGCAGCCCGGGGGGCCGAAATATTGGCTACACCTTC. Protein sequence: CASSPGGRNIGYTF.

The gene calls are TRBV28 and TRBJ2-1; 12 bases map to TRBD2. Germline V CDR1 and CDR2: MDHEN, SYDVKM. CDR3 length equals 15 residues. V lost 5 bases, J lost 8 bases, and 7 bases stayed unmatched. This CDR3 is CASSLPTSGGHEQFF. CDR3 nucleotides: TGTGCCAGCAGTCTCCCGACTAGCGGGGGCCATGAGCAGTTCTTC.

This chain links TRBV19 with TRBJ2-2, with 8 bases matching TRBD1. The CDR3 totals 15 residues. The V gene end was trimmed by 6 bases and the J gene end by 4 bases; junction bases not matched to a gene: 7. Germline-derived CDR1 and CDR2 are LNHDA and SQIVND (reference sequence). CDR3 bases: TGTGCCAGTAGCCTAGACAGGGGAGGCACCGGGGAGCTGTTTTTT. Its protein is CASSLDRGGTGELFF.

The CDR3 DNA reads as TGCAGTGCTAGCGTCCGCCTAGCGGGGGACACAGATACGCAGTATTTT. Translating it yields CSASVRLAGDTDTQYF. The chain employs TRBV20-1 and TRBJ2-3; TRBD2 matches at 10 bases. The CDR3 is 16 amino acids. Per the germline V gene, CDR1 is DFQATT and CDR2 is SNEGSKA (reference sequence). V gave up 3 bases and J gave up 2 bases; unmatched junction bases: 8.